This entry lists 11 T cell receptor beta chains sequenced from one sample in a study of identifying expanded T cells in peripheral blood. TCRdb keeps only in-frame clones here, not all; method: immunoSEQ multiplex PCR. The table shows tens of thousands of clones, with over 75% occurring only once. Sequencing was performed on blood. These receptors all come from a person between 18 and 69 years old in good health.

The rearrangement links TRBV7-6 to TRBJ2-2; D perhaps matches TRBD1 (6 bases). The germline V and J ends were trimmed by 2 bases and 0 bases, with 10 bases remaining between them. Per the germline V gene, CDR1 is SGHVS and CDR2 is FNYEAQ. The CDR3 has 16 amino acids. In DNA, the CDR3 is TGTGCCAGCAGCTTAACGGGACATGCGAACACCGGGGAGCTGTTTTTT. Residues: CASSLTGHANTGELFF.

In DNA, the CDR3 is TGTGCCAGCAGCCCGGAAACAGGGCGCTATGGCTACACCTTC. Translating it yields CASSPETGRYGYTF. The chain joins TRBV5-8 to TRBJ1-2; D is possibly TRBD1 (6 bases). This CDR3 has 14 residues. Trimming cost V 4 bases and J 4 bases, with 14 bases left between them. Germline V CDR1 and CDR2: SGHTS, YDEGEE.

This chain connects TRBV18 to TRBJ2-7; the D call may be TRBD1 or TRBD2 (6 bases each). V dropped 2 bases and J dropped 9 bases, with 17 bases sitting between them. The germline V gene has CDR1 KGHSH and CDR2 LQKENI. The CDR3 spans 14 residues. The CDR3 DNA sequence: TGTGCCAGCTCACCAAATGGGGGGCTGGAGGTGCAGTACTTC. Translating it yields CASSPNGGLEVQYF.

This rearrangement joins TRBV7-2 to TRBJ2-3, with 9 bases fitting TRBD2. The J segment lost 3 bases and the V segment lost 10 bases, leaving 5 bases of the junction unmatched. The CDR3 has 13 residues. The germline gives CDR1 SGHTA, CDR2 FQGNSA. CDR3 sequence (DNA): TGTGCCACCCTAGCGGGAAGAACAGATACGCAGTATTTT. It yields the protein CATLAGRTDTQYF. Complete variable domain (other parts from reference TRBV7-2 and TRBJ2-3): GAGVSQSPSNKVTEKGKDVELRCDPISGHTALYWYRQSLGQGLEFLIYFQGNSAPDKSGLPSDRFSAERTGGSVSTLTIQRTQQEDSAVYLCATLAGRTDTQYFGPGTRLTVL.

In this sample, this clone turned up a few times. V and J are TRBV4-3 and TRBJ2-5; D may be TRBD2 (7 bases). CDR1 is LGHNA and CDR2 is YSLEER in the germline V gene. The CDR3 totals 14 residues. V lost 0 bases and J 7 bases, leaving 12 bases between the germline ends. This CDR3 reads CASSQDLGGGTQYF. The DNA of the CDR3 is TGCGCCAGCAGCCAAGATCTGGGAGGGGGGACCCAGTACTTC.

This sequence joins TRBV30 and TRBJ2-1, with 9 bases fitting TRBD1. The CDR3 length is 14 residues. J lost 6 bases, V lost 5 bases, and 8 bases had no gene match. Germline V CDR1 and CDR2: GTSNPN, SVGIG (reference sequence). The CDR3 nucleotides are TGTGCCTGGGCTAACAGGGGGCCTCCCAATGAGCAGTTCTTC. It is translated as CAWANRGPPNEQFF.

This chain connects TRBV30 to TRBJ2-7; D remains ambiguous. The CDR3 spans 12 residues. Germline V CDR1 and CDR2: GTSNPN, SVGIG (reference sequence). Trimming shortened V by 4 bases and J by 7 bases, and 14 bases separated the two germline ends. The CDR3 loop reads CAWKEPVGEQYF. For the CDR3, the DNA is TGTGCCTGGAAAGAGCCGGTGGGGGAGCAGTACTTC.

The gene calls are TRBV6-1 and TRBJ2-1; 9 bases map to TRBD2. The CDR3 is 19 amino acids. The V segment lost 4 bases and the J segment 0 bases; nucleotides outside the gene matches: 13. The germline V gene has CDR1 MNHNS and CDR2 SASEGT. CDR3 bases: TGTGCCAGCAGTGTTTCGTATTCTAGCGGGATCAGCTCCTACAATGAGCAGTTCTTC. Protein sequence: CASSVSYSSGISSYNEQFF.

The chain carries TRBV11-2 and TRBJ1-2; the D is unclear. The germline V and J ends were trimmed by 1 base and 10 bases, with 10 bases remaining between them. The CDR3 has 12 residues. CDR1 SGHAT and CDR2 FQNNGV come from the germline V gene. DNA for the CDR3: TGTGCCAGCAGCTTAGCTCCGGGCTACTACACCTTC. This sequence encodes CASSLAPGYYTF.

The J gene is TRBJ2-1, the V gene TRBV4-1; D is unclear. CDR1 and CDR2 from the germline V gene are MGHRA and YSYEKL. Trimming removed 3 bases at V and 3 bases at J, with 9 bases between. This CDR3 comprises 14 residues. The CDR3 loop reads CASSQDGYYNEQFF. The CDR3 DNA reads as TGCGCCAGCAGCCAGGACGGTTACTACAATGAGCAGTTCTTC.

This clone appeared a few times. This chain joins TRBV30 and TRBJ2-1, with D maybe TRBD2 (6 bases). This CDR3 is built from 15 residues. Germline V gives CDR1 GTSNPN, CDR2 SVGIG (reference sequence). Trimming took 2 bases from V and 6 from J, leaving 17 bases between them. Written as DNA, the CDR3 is TGTGCCTGGAGTAGGGCGGGGACTCGAAGCAATGAGCAGTTCTTC. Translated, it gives CAWSRAGTRSNEQFF.